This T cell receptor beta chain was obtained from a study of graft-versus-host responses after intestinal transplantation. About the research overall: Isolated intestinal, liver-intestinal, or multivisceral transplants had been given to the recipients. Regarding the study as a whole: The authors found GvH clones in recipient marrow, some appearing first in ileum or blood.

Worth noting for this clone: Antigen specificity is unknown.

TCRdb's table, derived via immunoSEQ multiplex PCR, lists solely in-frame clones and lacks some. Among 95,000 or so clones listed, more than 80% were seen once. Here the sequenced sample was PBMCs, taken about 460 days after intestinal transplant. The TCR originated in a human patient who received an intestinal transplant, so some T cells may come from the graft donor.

The DNA of the CDR3 is TGTGCCAGCAGCAAGACAGGCCCGGGCTACGAGCAGTACTTC. It yields the protein CASSKTGPGYEQYF. The rearrangement joins TRBV7-2 to TRBJ2-7; weak D call: TRBD1 (6 bases). CDR1 SGHTA and CDR2 FQGNSA come from the germline V gene. V lost 5 bases, J lost 3 bases, and 14 bases lay in between. The CDR3 has 14 residues.